This is a list of T cell receptor beta chains from one sample in a study of CD8 T cells in ankylosing spondylitis. TCRdb re-called the 5' RACE reads through MiXCR, storing one row per CDR3 protein. This sample has about 800,000 distinct CDR3 sequences, with 12% found just once. Specimen: blood, either unsorted or a sorted T cell fraction (not recorded which). These receptor sequences come from a male donor with ankylosing spondylitis. Both conserved end residues are part of each CDR3. D genes are given only for firm matches. Size values are once, few and many counts, or a class for expanded clones, and some rows have none.

v_call	d_call	j_call	clone_size	cdr3_nt	cdr3_aa
TRBV5-1	NA	TRBJ2-4	few	TGCGCCAGCAGTGTTGAACAGCCCCTAGCCAAAAACATTCAGTACTTC	CASSVEQPLAKNIQYF
TRBV29-1	TRBD1	TRBJ1-1	many	TGCAGCGCTGCCGCGACAGGGGCGAACACTGAAGCTTTCTTT	CSAAATGANTEAFF
TRBV5-1	NA	TRBJ2-3	many	TGCGCCAGCAGCTTGACGCCCGCCGAGCAAACCTATACGCAGTATTTT	CASSLTPAEQTYTQYF
TRBV7-9	NA	TRBJ2-1	NA	TGTGCCAGCAGCTTAGGATCGGCGCAAATATATGAGCAGTTCTTC	CASSLGSAQIYEQFF
TRBV12-2	NA	TRBJ1-3	NA	TGTGCAAGTCGCTTAAGGTTGGGACCCCCGGAAGCTGGAAACACCATATATTTT	CASRLRLGPPEAGNTIYF
TRBV29-1	TRBD2	TRBJ2-7	NA	TGCAGCGTCCAGCGGGGGACTCCTCGCGAGCAGTACTTC	CSVQRGTPREQYF
TRBV5-1	NA	TRBJ2-3	few	TGCGCCAGCATACCGGGCCCTGAGCAGGATACGCAGTATTTT	CASIPGPEQDTQYF
TRBV5-1	NA	TRBJ1-1	many	TGCGCCAGCAGCTTCGGAGGGGCCGACACTGAAGCTTTCTTT	CASSFGGADTEAFF
TRBV29-1	NA	TRBJ2-5	many	TGCAGCGTTTCCCGGGACTTCATAACGGGGGTCTTC	CSVSRDFITGVF
TRBV12-3/TRBV12-4	NA	TRBJ2-5	many	TGCGCCAGCAGCTTGCGAGGGGTCGAAGAGACCCAGTACTTC	CASSLRGVEETQYF
TRBV6-1	NA	TRBJ2-6	NA	TGTGCCAGCCGGGACGTTCGCTCTGGGGCCAACGTCCTGACTTTC	CASRDVRSGANVLTF
TRBV5-6	TRBD1	TRBJ2-5	few	TGTGCCAGCAGCTTGAGGCGGACAGGGGACCTCCAAGAGACCCAGTACTTC	CASSLRRTGDLQETQYF
TRBV4-3	NA	TRBJ1-2	NA	TGCGCCAGCAGCCAAGATCTGGAGGGAGGTTATGGCTACACCTTC	CASSQDLEGGYGYTF
TRBV20-1	NA	TRBJ1-6	many	TGCAGTGCCAAGACTGAAGGAGGATCACCCCTCCACTTT	CSAKTEGGSPLHF
TRBV20-1	NA	TRBJ2-1	few	TGCAGTGCTAGGGGGCTAGCCACCAGCAATGAGCAGTTCTTC	CSARGLATSNEQFF
TRBV4-3	TRBD2	TRBJ2-5	NA	TGCGCCAGCACCCCAAGCGGGAGGGCAGGAGAGACCCAGTACTTC	CASTPSGRAGETQYF
TRBV24-1	NA	TRBJ1-1	few	TGTGCCACCAGTGATCAGGGGACTGAAGCTTTCTTT	CATSDQGTEAFF
TRBV3-1	TRBD1	TRBJ2-3	few	TGTGCCAGCAGCCAAGAGCGTCCTCGGACAGGGAGCACAGATACGCAGTATTTT	CASSQERPRTGSTDTQYF
TRBV28	TRBD2	TRBJ2-1	NA	TGTGCCAGCAGTTTTAGTGCTAGCGGGAGCAATGAGCAGTTCTTC	CASSFSASGSNEQFF
TRBV7-6	NA	TRBJ2-1	NA	TGTGCCAGCAGCTTAGTATTGGGCCTCAATGAGCAGTTCTTC	CASSLVLGLNEQFF
TRBV20-1	NA	TRBJ1-2	NA	TGCAGTGCTAGTCGGGCAGCGTACTATGGCTACACCTTC	CSASRAAYYGYTF
TRBV7-2	NA	TRBJ2-5	many	TGTGCCAGCAGCCAAAGTCGGGAGACCCAGTACTTC	CASSQSRETQYF
TRBV12-5	NA	TRBJ2-5	many	TGTGCTAGTGGTTTCGGGGTCAGCTCGTACCAAGAGACCCAGTACTTC	CASGFGVSSYQETQYF
TRBV7-2	NA	TRBJ1-2	many	TGTGCCAGCAGCTCCGTGACTAACTATGGCTACACCTTC	CASSSVTNYGYTF
TRBV20-1	TRBD2	TRBJ2-2	many	TGCAGTGCGACGGGACTAGTGAACACCGGGGAGCTGTTTTTT	CSATGLVNTGELFF
TRBV5-5	NA	TRBJ2-7	NA	TGTGCCAGCAGCTTAAGTCAACCCTCAAAAGTCTACGAGCAGTACTTC	CASSLSQPSKVYEQYF
TRBV9	TRBD2	TRBJ2-2	few	TGTGCCAGCAGCGTAGAACTAGCGGAGAACACCGGGGAGCTGTTTTTT	CASSVELAENTGELFF
TRBV4-2	TRBD2	TRBJ2-1	many	TGTGCCAGCAGCCAAGTAGCTAGCGGGGGGGGCTATGAGCAGTTCTTC	CASSQVASGGGYEQFF
TRBV7-6	NA	TRBJ2-1	NA	TGTGCCAGCAGCTTAGGGCCGACCAATGAGCAGTTCTTC	CASSLGPTNEQFF
TRBV5-6	NA	TRBJ1-4	few	TGTGCCAGCAGCCTGCGGGCAGGGCGGGAAAAACTGTTTTTT	CASSLRAGREKLFF
TRBV20-1	TRBD1	TRBJ1-2	many	TGCAGTGCTAGCGAGACAGGGGCTGGTGGCTACACCTTC	CSASETGAGGYTF
TRBV28	NA	TRBJ2-1	NA	TGTGCCAGCAAGGTGCGCCAGTCCTACAATGAGCAGTTCTTC	CASKVRQSYNEQFF
TRBV6-5	TRBD1	TRBJ2-1	NA	TGTGCCAGCAGCTACGGGACAGGGGGTCTCAATGAGCAGTTCTTC	CASSYGTGGLNEQFF
TRBV20-1	NA	TRBJ2-2	few	TGCAGTGCGCCTCGAGGGGGTATAGGCGGGGAGCTGTTTTTT	CSAPRGGIGGELFF
TRBV6-2/TRBV6-3	TRBD1	TRBJ2-4	few	TGTGCCAGCAGTTCTCGGACAGGGACCAACATTCAGTACTTC	CASSSRTGTNIQYF
TRBV5-1	NA	TRBJ1-5	NA	TGCGCCAGCAAAGAAGGGGCTTCCACCCCGGGGCAGCCCCAGCATTTT	CASKEGASTPGQPQHF
TRBV7-2	TRBD2	TRBJ2-5	few	TGTGCCAGCAGCTTAATGTCTCCACTAGCGGGAGAGACCCAGTACTTC	CASSLMSPLAGETQYF
TRBV6-2/TRBV6-3	NA	TRBJ2-1	many	TGTGCCAGCAGTTACTGGGTTGCGGGGCGTTACAATGAGCAGTTCTTC	CASSYWVAGRYNEQFF
TRBV7-9	NA	TRBJ1-4	few	TGTGCCAGCAGCTCTAGAGGGGGGGATAATGAAAAACTGTTTTTT	CASSSRGGDNEKLFF
TRBV7-2	TRBD1	TRBJ2-7	NA	TGTGCCAGCAGCTTTGGACAGGACTACGAGCAGTACTTC	CASSFGQDYEQYF